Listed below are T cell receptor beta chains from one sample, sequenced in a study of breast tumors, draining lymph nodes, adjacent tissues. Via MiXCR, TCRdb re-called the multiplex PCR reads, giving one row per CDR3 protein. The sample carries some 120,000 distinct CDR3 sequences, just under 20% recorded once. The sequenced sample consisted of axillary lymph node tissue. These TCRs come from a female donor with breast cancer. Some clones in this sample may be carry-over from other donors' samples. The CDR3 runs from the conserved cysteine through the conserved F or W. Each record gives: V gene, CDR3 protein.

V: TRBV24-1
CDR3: CARRWGGLGEKLFF

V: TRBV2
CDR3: CASKGRGGPQETQYF

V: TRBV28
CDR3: CASSRSGSPDYNEQFF

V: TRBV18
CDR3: CASSPGQGDSYEQYF

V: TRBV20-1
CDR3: CSARPIGQSEKLFF

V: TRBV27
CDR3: CASSSIGTAQEEQYF

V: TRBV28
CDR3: CASSFRGGVPDTQYF

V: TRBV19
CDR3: CASSIGTGGGTDTQYF

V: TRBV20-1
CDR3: CSAPEPLEGSETQYF

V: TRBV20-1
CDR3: CSATGNTDTQYF

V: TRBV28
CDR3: CAIGPDTQYF

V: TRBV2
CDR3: CASSGIEETQYF

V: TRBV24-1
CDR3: CATSDPGQGEETQYF

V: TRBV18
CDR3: CASSPPDGYNEQFF

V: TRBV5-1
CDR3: CASSFLGDETQYF

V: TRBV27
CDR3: CASSRDRTGELFF

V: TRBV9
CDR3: CASSVWGGGQETQYF